This T cell receptor beta chain was sequenced for a study of blood T cell repertoires in COVID-19. The overall study: Material from acute and convalescent COVID-19 was sourced from the United States, Italy and Spain.

The CDR3 covers 15 residues. V was pared by 6 bases and J by 2 bases, with 16 bases between. Germline lookup yields CDR1 SNHLY and CDR2 FYNNEI. Measured with immunoSEQ multiplex PCR; TCRdb has only the in-frame clones, and not every one. The profile covers 95,000 to 150,000 clones, with 80% to 85% appearing a single time and roughly 3.9% taken by the ten largest. The sequencing sample was made of PBMCs or T cells enriched from blood (not recorded which). The TCR was taken from a woman younger than 45 who had recovered from COVID-19. The V and J genes are TRBV2 and TRBJ2-5; D possibly corresponds to TRBD2 (6 bases). CDR3 protein: CASRGGLRRQETQYF. CDR3 in DNA: TGTGCCAGCAGGGGGGGTCTGCGGAGACAAGAGACCCAGTACTTC. Full variable domain (rest looked up from reference TRBV2 and TRBJ2-5): EPEVTQTPSHQVTQMGQEVILRCVPISNHLYFYWYRQILGQKVEFLVSFYNNEISEKSEIFDDQFSVERPDGSNFTLKIRSTKLEDSAMYFCASRGGLRRQETQYFGPGTRLLVL.